A single sample gave rise to the 22 T cell receptor beta chains below, sequenced in a study of T cells after yellow fever vaccination. TCRdb reprocessed the 5' RACE reads with MiXCR, giving one entry per CDR3 protein. The data contain about 150,000 distinct CDR3 sequences, approximately 6.2% of them seen just once; the ten biggest clones take up just under 3%. The sample here was CD4+ T cells sorted from PBMCs, taken on the day of the first yellow fever vaccination. Every receptor here comes from a man aged 18 to 35 who received the YFV17D yellow fever vaccine.

This clonotype was counted a few times. This chain connects TRBV2 to TRBJ1-1, with D perhaps TRBD1 (6 bases). The V end was cut by 8 bases, the J end by 3 bases, with 13 bases between. The CDR3 is 13 amino acids. Germline V lookup: CDR1 SNHLY, CDR2 FYNNEI. CDR3 protein: CASQTGLYTEAFF. The CDR3 region has the DNA TGTGCCAGCCAGACAGGCCTCTACACTGAAGCTTTCTTT.

This clonotype was observed a few times. The CDR3 bases are TGTGCCAGCGCTCTTCAGGGGACACGGGGCGGGGAGCTGTTTTTT. It codes for CASALQGTRGGELFF. The chain is built from TRBV2 and TRBJ2-2; maybe TRBD1 (6 bases). Germline lookup yields CDR1 SNHLY and CDR2 FYNNEI. Trimming shortened V by 8 bases and J by 7 bases, and 20 bases separated the two germline ends. The CDR3 contains 15 residues.

J is TRBJ1-1 and V is TRBV7-2; D not resolved. Looked up from germline, CDR1 is SGHTA and CDR2 is FQGNSA. V was pared by 4 bases and J by 10 bases, with 7 bases between. The length of the CDR3 is 10 residues. This CDR3 is CASSSKGAFF. In DNA, the CDR3 is TGTGCCAGCAGCTCCAAGGGAGCTTTCTTT.

This clonotype was recorded many times. V and J are TRBV4-3 and TRBJ2-1; 8 bases are shared with TRBD2. The length of the CDR3 is 13 residues. V gave up 4 bases and J gave up 7 bases; unmatched junction bases: 3. Germline CDR1 is LGHNA and CDR2 is YSLEER. In DNA, the CDR3 is TGCGCCAGCAGCCTAGCGGGGCTAAATGAGCAGTTCTTC. Translation gives CASSLAGLNEQFF.

Ten or more counts support this clonotype. This chain joins TRBV4-2 and TRBJ1-2; 9 nucleotides match TRBD1. The V gene's germline CDR1 is LGHNA and CDR2 YNFKEQ. With 7 bases clipped from V and 8 bases from J, the junction kept 17 bases outside the gene matches. The CDR3 runs 16 residues. CDR3 amino acids: CASTPLLQGAAGGYTF. The CDR3 DNA follows: TGTGCCAGCACGCCACTACTACAGGGGGCGGCGGGGGGCTACACCTTC.

This clonotype was recorded at least ten times. The rearrangement links TRBV6-5 to TRBJ1-1, with TRBD1 matching over 7 bases. The V gene end was trimmed by 2 bases and the J gene end by 11 bases; junction bases not matched to a gene: 11. CDR3 length: 14 residues. Germline lookup yields CDR1 MNHEY and CDR2 SVGAGI. The CDR3 DNA reads TGTGCCAGCAGTTACACAGGGGACAGCCCCAGGGCTTTCTTT. This encodes CASSYTGDSPRAFF.

V usage is TRBV6-1 and J usage is TRBJ2-1; 8 bases are a match to TRBD2. CDR3 length: 16 amino acids. V lost 4 bases, J lost 10 bases, and 15 bases stayed unmatched. Germline V lookup: CDR1 MNHNS, CDR2 SASEGT. The CDR3 DNA follows: TGTGCCAGCAGTGGGGCGGGGGGCCATATTCTCAGGGAGCAGTTCTTC. The encoded protein is CASSGAGGHILREQFF.

This clonotype was picked up many times. The V gene is TRBV28, the J gene TRBJ2-5; 7 bases are shared with TRBD1. The J segment lost 5 bases and the V segment lost 6 bases, leaving 6 bases of the junction unmatched. Germline CDR1 MDHEN, CDR2 SYDVKM. CDR3 length: 13 amino acids. CDR3 loop: CASRSGQDETQYF. CDR3 bases: TGTGCCAGCAGATCTGGACAGGATGAGACCCAGTACTTC. Complete variable domain (other parts from reference TRBV28 and TRBJ2-5): DVKVTQSSRYLVKRTGEKVFLECVQDMDHENMFWYRQDPGLGLRLIYFSYDVKMKEKGDIPEGYSVSREKKERFSLILESASTNQTSMYLCASRSGQDETQYFGPGTRLLVL.

This clonotype was picked up one time. One end of the junction does not line up with germline, which may come from a read error. The chain uses TRBV4-2 and TRBJ2-4; D gene unclear. CDR1 and CDR2 from the germline V gene are LGHNA and YNFKEQ. This CDR3 spans 14 amino acids. The CDR3 nucleotides read TGTGCCAGCAGCCAACTGGGCTCCAATAACATTCAGTACTTC. Translation gives CASSQLGSNNIQYF.

This clonotype was observed many times. The chain is built from TRBV4-3 and TRBJ1-6; D is unresolved. Looked up from germline, CDR1 is LGHNA and CDR2 is YSLEER. This CDR3 has 15 residues. Trimming removed 0 bases at V and 14 bases at J, with 17 bases between. Here the CDR3 DNA reads TGCGCCAGCAGCCAAGATACGGGCTCCGAGCTTTCCCTCCACTTT. It specifies CASSQDTGSELSLHF.

This clonotype was seen repeatedly, ten times or more. The CDR3 spells CATSTGGEGLSEQYF. CDR3 DNA sequence: TGTGCCACCAGCACGGGCGGGGAAGGGCTAAGCGAGCAGTACTTC. The genes are TRBV15 and TRBJ2-7; D may be TRBD2 (6 bases). V lost 4 bases and J 6 bases, leaving 19 bases between the germline ends. There are 15 residues in the CDR3. Germline lookup yields CDR1 LNHNV and CDR2 YYDKDF (reference sequence).

Only a few counts were recorded for this clonotype. This sequence joins TRBV20-1 and TRBJ2-7; D not certain. V was cut by 2 bases and J by 0 bases, with 14 bases left in between. The CDR3 is made up of 15 amino acids. CDR1 is DFQATT and CDR2 is SNEGSKA in the germline V gene (reference sequence). The DNA of the CDR3 is TGCAGTGCTAGAAACCTTTTGCAGAGCTCCTACGAGCAGTACTTC. Translated, it gives CSARNLLQSSYEQYF.

This clonotype has at least ten counts. The chain is built from TRBV5-6 and TRBJ2-2; 9 bases are a match to TRBD2. This CDR3 is 19 amino acids long. The V segment lost 1 base and the J segment 4 bases; nucleotides outside the gene matches: 14. CDR1 and CDR2 (germline): SGHDT, YYEEEE. The CDR3 region is CASSLRRLAGQLSTGELFF. The CDR3 region has the DNA TGTGCCAGCAGCTTGCGGCGTCTAGCGGGGCAACTATCCACCGGGGAGCTGTTTTTT.

This clonotype was observed at least ten times. The V gene is TRBV14, the J gene TRBJ1-1, with D possibly matching TRBD1 (6 bases). V lost 1 base and J 4 bases, leaving 7 bases between the germline ends. The germline CDR1 and CDR2 sequences are SGHDN and FVKESK. The CDR3 has 13 residues. In DNA form, the CDR3 reads TGTGCCAGCAGCCAAGTCAGGGGCACTGAAGCTTTCTTT. Its translation is CASSQVRGTEAFF.

As for this clonotype: One base away lies a much larger clone, so this may be a sequencing read error. The V call is TRBV5-1, the J call TRBJ1-1, with D perhaps matching TRBD1 (6 bases). Germline lookup yields CDR1 SGHRS and CDR2 YFSETQ. CDR3 length: 17 amino acids. The ends were cut back, 0 bases at V and 3 bases at J, with 18 bases in the middle. CDR3 protein: CASSLARGGRADTEAFF. CDR3 bases: TGCGCCAGCAGCTTGGCCCGCGGGGGGCGCGCGGACACTGAAGCTTTCTTT.

This clonotype has ten or more counts. V gene TRBV27 combines with J gene TRBJ1-3; D not certain. Trimming removed 0 bases from V and 7 bases from J, with 13 bases in between. The CDR3 is made up of 15 amino acids. CDR1 and CDR2 (germline): MNHEY, SMNVEV (reference sequence). The CDR3 bases are TGTGCCAGCAGTTTATCGATTCGGTTTGCGAACACCATATATTTT. It yields the protein CASSLSIRFANTIYF.

This clonotype was seen ten or more times. V is TRBV5-5 and J is TRBJ1-1; possible D gene TRBD1, 6 bases. CDR3 length equals 16 residues. Germline V lookup: CDR1 SGHKS, CDR2 YYEKEE (reference sequence). V was cut by 4 bases and J by 7 bases, with 23 bases left in between. The CDR3 bases are TGTGCCAGCAGCCCGAGCAGGACAGTCCCTTGGGGTGAAGCTTTCTTT. Translation: CASSPSRTVPWGEAFF.

This clonotype was seen repeatedly, ten times or more. This chain connects TRBV5-1 to TRBJ1-1; 7 bases line up with TRBD1. CDR1 and CDR2 from the germline V gene are SGHRS and YFSETQ. V was pared by 4 bases and J by 1 base, with 7 bases of the junction left unmatched. This CDR3 region has 15 residues. This chain's CDR3 is CASSNQGVGNTEAFF. As DNA, the CDR3 is TGCGCCAGCAGCAACCAGGGGGTAGGGAACACTGAAGCTTTCTTT.

Ten or more counts support this clonotype. The chain is built from TRBV7-2 and TRBJ2-1, with 11 bases lining up with TRBD2. Germline loops: CDR1 SGHTA, CDR2 FQGNSA. Unmatched junction bases numbered 4, after V lost 7 bases and J lost 2 bases. CDR3 length equals 15 residues. The CDR3 nucleotides read TGTGCCAGCAACCAACTAGCGGGGGCCTACAATGAGCAGTTCTTC. Amino acid sequence: CASNQLAGAYNEQFF.

This clonotype occurred many times. The chain uses TRBV7-2 and TRBJ2-5; D gene unclear. The germline V and J ends were trimmed by 0 bases and 2 bases, with 7 bases remaining between them. Per germline, CDR1 SGHTA and CDR2 FQGNSA. The CDR3 consists of 14 residues. CDR3 region: CASSLAWLQETQYF. CDR3 in DNA: TGTGCCAGCAGCTTAGCGTGGCTGCAAGAGACCCAGTACTTC.

At least ten counts were recorded for this clonotype. V gene TRBV2 combines with J gene TRBJ2-3; maybe TRBD2 (6 bases). Germline assignment: CDR1 SNHLY and CDR2 FYNNEI. The CDR3 is 14 residues long. The germline V and J ends were trimmed by 6 bases and 6 bases, with 16 bases remaining between them. The DNA of the CDR3 is TGTGCCAGCAGGGGCTGGGGGGTGTGGGATACGCAGTATTTT. Translation gives CASRGWGVWDTQYF.

V gene TRBV7-2 combines with J gene TRBJ2-7, with 8 nucleotides matching TRBD1. Germline V gene sequence: CDR1 SGHTA, CDR2 FQGNSA. This CDR3 contains 14 residues. J gave up 3 bases and V 6 bases, and 7 bases lay outside the gene matches. The CDR3 sequence is CASRGGQDHYEQYF. The CDR3 DNA reads TGTGCCAGCAGGGGGGGACAGGATCACTACGAGCAGTACTTC.